This T cell receptor (beta chain) was sequenced for a study of T-cell reconstitution after alpha-beta-depleted transplantation in children. This clonotype was detected many times. Unique molecular identifiers featured in how the TCRbeta library was prepared. TCRdb redid the calling of the PCR reads with MiXCR, one entry per CDR3 protein. The table has approximately 88,000 distinct CDR3 sequences, 12% seen once. V trimming: 6 bases; J trimming: 8 bases; junction bases outside the gene matches: 7. CDR3 size: 13 residues. The germline V gene has CDR1 MNHEY and CDR2 SVGAGI. Material: PBMCs from the stem cell graft donor, obtained from the stem cell graft. The V gene is TRBV6-5, the J gene TRBJ1-2; 9 bases are shared with TRBD1. The source is a human donor who donated a stem cell graft to a child with inherited bone marrow failure. The CDR3 DNA reads as TGTGCCAGCAGCCCCGGGACAGGGACCGGCTACACCTTC. Its protein is CASSPGTGTGYTF.